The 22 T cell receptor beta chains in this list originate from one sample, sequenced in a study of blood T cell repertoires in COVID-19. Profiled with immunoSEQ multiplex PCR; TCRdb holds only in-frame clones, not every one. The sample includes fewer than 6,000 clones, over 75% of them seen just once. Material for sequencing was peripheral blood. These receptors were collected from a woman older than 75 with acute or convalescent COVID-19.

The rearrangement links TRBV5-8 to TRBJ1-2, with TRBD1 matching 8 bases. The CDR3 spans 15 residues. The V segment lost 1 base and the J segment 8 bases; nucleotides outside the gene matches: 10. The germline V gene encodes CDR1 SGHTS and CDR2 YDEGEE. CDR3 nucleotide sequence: TGTGCCAGCAGCTTGCGATTTCAGGGGGCGGGAGGCTACACCTTC. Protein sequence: CASSLRFQGAGGYTF.

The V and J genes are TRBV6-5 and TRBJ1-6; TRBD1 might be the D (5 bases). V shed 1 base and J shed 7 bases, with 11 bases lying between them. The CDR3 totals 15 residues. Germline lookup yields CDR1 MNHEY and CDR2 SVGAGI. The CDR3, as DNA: TGTGCCAGCAGTTACTATGGGACTGTCAATTCACCCCTCCACTTT. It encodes CASSYYGTVNSPLHF.

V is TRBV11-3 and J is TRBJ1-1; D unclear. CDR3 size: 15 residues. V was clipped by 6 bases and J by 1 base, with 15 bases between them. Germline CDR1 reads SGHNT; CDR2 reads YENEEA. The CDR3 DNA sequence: TGTGCCAGCAGTAGATCTGGAGGGAAGAACACTGAAGCTTTCTTT. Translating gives CASSRSGGKNTEAFF.

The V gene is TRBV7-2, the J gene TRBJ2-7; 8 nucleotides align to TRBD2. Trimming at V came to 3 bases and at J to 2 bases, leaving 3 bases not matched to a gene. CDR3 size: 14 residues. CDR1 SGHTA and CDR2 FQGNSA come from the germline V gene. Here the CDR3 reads CASSFSAGAYEQYF. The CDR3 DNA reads TGTGCCAGCAGCTTTTCAGCGGGGGCCTACGAGCAGTACTTC.

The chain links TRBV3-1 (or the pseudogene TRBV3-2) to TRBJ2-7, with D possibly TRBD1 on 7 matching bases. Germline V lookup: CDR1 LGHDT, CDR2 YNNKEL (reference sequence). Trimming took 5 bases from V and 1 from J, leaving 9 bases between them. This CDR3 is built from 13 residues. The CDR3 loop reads CASSAGQSYEQYF. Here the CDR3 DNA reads TGTGCCAGCAGCGCGGGACAGTCCTACGAGCAGTACTTC.

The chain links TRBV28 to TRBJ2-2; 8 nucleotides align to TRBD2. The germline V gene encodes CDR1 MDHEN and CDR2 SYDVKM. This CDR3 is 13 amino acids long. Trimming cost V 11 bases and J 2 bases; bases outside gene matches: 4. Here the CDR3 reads CAGSGVNTGELFF. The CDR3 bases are TGTGCCGGTAGCGGGGTAAACACCGGGGAGCTGTTTTTT.

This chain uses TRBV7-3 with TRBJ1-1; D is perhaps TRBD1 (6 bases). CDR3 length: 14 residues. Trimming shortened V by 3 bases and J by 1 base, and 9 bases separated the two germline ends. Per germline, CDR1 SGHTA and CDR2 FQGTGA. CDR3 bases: TGTGCCAGCAGCTTCGACAGGAAGAACACTGAAGCTTTCTTT. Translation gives CASSFDRKNTEAFF.

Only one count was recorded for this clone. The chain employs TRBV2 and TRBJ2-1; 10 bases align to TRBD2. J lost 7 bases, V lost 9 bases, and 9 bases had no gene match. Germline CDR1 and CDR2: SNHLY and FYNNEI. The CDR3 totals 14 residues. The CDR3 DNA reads TGTGCCAGTTATAATGGACTAGCGGTGAATGAGCAGTTCTTC. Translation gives CASYNGLAVNEQFF.

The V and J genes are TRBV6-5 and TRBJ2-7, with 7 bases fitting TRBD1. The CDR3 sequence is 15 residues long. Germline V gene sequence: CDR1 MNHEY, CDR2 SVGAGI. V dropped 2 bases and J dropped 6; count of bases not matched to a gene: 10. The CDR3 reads CASSYPRQGEVEQYF. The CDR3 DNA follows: TGTGCCAGCAGTTACCCCAGACAGGGTGAGGTCGAGCAGTACTTC.

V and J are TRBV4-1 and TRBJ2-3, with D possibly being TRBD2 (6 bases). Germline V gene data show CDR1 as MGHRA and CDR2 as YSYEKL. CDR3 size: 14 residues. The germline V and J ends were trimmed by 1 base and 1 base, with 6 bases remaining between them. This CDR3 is CASSQGGGTDTQYF. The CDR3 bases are TGCGCCAGCAGCCAAGGCGGGGGCACAGATACGCAGTATTTT.

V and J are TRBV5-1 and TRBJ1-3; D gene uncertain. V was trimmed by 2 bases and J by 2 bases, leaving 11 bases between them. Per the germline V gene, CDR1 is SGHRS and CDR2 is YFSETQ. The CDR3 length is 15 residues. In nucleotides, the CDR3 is TGCGCCAGCAGCTTCGGAGTAGATGCTGGAAACACCATATATTTT. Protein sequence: CASSFGVDAGNTIYF.

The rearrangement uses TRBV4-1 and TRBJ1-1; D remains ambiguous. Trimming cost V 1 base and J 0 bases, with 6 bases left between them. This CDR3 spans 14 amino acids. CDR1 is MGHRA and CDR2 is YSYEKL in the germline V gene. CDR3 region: CASSQVRMNTEAFF. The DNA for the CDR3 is TGCGCCAGCAGCCAAGTGCGGATGAACACTGAAGCTTTCTTT.

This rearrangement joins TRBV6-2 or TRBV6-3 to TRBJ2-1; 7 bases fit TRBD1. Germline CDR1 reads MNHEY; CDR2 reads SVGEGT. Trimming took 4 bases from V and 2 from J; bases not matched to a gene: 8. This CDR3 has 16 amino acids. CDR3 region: CASSLNRGSPYNEQFF. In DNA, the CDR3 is TGTGCCAGCAGTTTAAACAGGGGTTCCCCCTACAATGAGCAGTTCTTC.

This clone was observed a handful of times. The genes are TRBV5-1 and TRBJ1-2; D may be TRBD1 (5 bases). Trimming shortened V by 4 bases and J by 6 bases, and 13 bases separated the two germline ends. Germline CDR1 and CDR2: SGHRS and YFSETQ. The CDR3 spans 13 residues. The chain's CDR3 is CASSQQGLDGYTF. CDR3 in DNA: TGCGCCAGCAGCCAGCAGGGACTCGATGGCTACACCTTC.

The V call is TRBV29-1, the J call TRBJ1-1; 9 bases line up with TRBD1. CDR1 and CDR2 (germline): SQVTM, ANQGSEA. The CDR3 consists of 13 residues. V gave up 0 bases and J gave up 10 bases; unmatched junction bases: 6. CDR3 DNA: TGCAGCGTTGAAGAAGTTACAGGGGGCGCAGCTTTCTTT. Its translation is CSVEEVTGGAAFF.

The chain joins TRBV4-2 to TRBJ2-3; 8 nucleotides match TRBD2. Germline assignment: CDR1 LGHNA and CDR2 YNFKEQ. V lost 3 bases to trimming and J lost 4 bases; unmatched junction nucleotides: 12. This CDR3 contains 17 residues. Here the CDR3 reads CASSQEALSGDPDTQYF. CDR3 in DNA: TGTGCCAGCAGCCAGGAGGCCCTTAGCGGGGACCCAGATACGCAGTATTTT.

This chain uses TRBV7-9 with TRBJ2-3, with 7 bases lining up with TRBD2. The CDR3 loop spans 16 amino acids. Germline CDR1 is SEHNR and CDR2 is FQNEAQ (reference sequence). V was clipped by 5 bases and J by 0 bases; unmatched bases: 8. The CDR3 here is CASSPGLAASTDTQYF. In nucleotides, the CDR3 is TGTGCCAGCAGCCCGGGTCTAGCGGCTAGCACAGATACGCAGTATTTT.

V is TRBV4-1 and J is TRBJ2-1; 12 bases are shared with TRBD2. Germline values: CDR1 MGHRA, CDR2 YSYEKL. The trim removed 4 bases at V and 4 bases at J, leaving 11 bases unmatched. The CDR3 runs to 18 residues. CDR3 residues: CASSRGLAGGQGYNEQFF. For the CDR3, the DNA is TGCGCCAGCAGCCGGGGCCTAGCGGGGGGGCAAGGTTACAATGAGCAGTTCTTC.

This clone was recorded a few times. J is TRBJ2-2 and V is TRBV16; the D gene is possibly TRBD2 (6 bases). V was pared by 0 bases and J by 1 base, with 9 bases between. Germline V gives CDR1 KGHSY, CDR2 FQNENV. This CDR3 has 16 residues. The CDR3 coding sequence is TGTGCCAGCAGCCAATCTGGGCGGGGGAACACCGGGGAGCTGTTTTTT. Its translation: CASSQSGRGNTGELFF. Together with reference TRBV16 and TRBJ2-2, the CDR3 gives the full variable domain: GEEVAQTPKHLVRGEGQKAKLYCAPIKGHSYVFWYQQVLKNEFKFLISFQNENVFDETGMPKERFSAKCLPNSPCSLEIQATKLEDSAVYFCASSQSGRGNTGELFFGEGSRLTVL.

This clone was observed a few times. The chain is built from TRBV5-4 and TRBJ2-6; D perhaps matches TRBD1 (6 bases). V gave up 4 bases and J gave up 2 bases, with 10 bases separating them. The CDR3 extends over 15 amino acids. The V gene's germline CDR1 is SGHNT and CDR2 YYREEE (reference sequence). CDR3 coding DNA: TGTGCCAGCAGCCGCAGGGACACTGGGGCCAACGTCCTGACTTTC. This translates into CASSRRDTGANVLTF. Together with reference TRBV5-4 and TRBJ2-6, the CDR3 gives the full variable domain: ETGVTQSPTHLIKTRGQQVTLRCSSQSGHNTVSWYQQALGQGPQFIFQYYREEENGRGNFPPRFSGLQFPNYSSELNVNALELDDSALYLCASSRRDTGANVLTFGAGSRLTVL.

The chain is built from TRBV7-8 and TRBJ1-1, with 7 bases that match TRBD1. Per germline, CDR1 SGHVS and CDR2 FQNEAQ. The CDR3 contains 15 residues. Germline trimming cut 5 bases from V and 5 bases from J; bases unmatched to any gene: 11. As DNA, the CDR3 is TGTGCCAGCAGCGTAAACTCACCAGGGGGAACTGAAGCTTTCTTT. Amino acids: CASSVNSPGGTEAFF.

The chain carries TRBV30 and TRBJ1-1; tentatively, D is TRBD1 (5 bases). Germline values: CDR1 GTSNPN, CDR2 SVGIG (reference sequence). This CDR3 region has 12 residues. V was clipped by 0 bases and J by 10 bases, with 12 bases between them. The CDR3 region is CAWSVKGWGAFF. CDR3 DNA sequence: TGTGCCTGGAGTGTTAAGGGGTGGGGAGCTTTCTTT.